The present T cell receptor (beta chain) was sequenced within a study of spatial heterogeneity in lung cancer. The table lists this clonotype with a few counts. The germline V gene encodes CDR1 SGDLS and CDR2 YYNGEE. CDR3 length equals 15 residues. Trimming cost V 1 base and J 2 bases; bases outside gene matches: 5. TCRdb passed the 5' RACE reads through MiXCR, listing each CDR3 protein once. In the table there are about 110,000 distinct CDR3 sequences, under 14% of which are singletons. Time point: blood at routine non-recurrence follow-up after resection. Specimen: PBMCs, collected at follow-up. This chain connects TRBV9 to TRBJ2-7; TRBD2 aligns across 8 bases. The clonotype was recovered from a female donor with early-stage non-small cell lung cancer. The CDR3, as DNA: TGTGCCAGCAGCGTAAGTACGGGACTAGCCTACGAGCAGTACTTC. This codes for CASSVSTGLAYEQYF. Using reference TRBV9 and TRBJ2-7 for the parts outside the CDR3, the full variable domain is DSGVTQTPKHLITATGQRVTLRCSPRSGDLSVYWYQQSLDQGLQFLIQYYNGEERAKGNILERFSAQQFPDLHSELNLSSLELGDSALYFCASSVSTGLAYEQYFGPGTRLTVT.